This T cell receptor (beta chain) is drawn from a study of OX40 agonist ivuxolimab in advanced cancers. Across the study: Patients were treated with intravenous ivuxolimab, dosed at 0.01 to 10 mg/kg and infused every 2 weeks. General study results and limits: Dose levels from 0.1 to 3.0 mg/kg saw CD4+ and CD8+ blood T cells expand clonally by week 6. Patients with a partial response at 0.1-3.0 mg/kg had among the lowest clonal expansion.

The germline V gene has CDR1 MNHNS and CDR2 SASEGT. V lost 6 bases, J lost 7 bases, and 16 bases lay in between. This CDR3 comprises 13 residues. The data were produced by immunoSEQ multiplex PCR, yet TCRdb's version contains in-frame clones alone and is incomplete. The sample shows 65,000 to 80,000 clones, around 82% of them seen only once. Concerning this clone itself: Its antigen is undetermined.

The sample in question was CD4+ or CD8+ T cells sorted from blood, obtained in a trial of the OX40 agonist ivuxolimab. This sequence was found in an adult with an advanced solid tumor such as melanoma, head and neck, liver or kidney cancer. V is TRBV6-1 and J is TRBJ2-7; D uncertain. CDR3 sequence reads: CASSSGPWGEQYF. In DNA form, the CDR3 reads TGTGCCAGCAGCTCCGGGCCGTGGGGTGAGCAGTACTTC.